The clone carrying this TCR beta chain was seen more than once but under ten times. The CDR3 extends over 13 amino acids. With 0 bases removed from V and 5 bases from J, the gap between germline ends came to 8 bases. Germline V gives CDR1 SGHNT, CDR2 YYREEE (reference sequence). This sample is drawn from a study of blood T cell repertoires in COVID-19. Study-wide context: Collection of acute and convalescent COVID-19 samples took place in the United States, Italy and Spain. In each case, the material was cDNA or gDNA derived from T cells, B-cell-depleted T cells, or PBMCs.

The data were produced by immunoSEQ multiplex PCR, yet TCRdb's version contains in-frame clones alone and is incomplete. The sample shows some 21,000 clones, 86% of them seen only once. The chain links TRBV5-4 to TRBJ2-5; D not resolved. This receptor was obtained from a woman of 80 years or more with active or convalescent COVID-19. The sequenced material came from peripheral blood. CDR3 sequence (DNA): TGTGCCAGCAGCTTGGTTGTTAGCGAGACCCAGTACTTC. Amino acids: CASSLVVSETQYF.